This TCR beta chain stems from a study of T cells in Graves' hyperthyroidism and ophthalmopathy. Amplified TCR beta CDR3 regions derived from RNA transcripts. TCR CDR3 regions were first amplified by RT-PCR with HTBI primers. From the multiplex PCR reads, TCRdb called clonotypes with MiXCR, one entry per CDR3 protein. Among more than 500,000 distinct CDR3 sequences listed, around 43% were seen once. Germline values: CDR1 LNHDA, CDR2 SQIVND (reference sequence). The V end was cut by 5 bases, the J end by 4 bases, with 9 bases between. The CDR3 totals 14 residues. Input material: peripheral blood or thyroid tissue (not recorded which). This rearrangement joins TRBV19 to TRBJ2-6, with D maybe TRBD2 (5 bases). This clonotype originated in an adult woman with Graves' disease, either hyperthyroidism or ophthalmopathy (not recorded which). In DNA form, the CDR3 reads TGTGCCAGTAGTGACTATTCCGGGGCCAACGTCCTGACTTTC. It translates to CASSDYSGANVLTF.